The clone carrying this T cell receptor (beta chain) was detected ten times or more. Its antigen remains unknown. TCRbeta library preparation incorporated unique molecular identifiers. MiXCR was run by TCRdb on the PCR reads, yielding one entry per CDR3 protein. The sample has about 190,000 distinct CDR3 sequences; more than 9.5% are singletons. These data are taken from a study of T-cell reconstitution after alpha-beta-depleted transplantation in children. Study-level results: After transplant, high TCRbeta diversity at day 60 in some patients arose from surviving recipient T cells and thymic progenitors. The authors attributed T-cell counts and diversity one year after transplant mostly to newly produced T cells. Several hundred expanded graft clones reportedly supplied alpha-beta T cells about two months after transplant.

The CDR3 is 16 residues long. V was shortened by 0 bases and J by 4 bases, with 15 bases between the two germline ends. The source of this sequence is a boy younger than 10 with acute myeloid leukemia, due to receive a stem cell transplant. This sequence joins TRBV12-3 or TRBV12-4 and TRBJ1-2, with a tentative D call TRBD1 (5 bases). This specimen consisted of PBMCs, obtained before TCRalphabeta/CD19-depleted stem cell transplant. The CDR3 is CASSLAVVGGPYGYTF. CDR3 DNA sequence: TGTGCCAGCAGTTTAGCGGTGGTGGGGGGACCCTATGGCTACACCTTC.